The source of this T cell receptor beta chain is a study of cytomegalovirus exposure and HLA in healthy donors. CDR3 size: 13 residues. CDR1 and CDR2 from the germline V gene are MDHEN and SYDVKM. A multiplex PCR was run with 60 Vbeta primers and 13 Jbeta primers. Profiled with immunoSEQ multiplex PCR; TCRdb holds only in-frame clones, not every one. The data contain roughly 120,000 clones, roughly four fifths of them seen just once; the ten biggest clones take up more than 15%. This receptor was identified in a man aged 50 to 59 in good health and CMV-seropositive. Sequences were obtained from PBMCs. This chain links TRBV28 with TRBJ2-5; D might be TRBD1 (6 bases). The assigned J gene may be wrong: the sequence end matches TRBJ2-7 better. The CDR3 spells CASRPGHYYEQYF. The DNA of the CDR3 is TGTGCCAGCCGCCCGGGACACTACTACGAGCAGTACTTC.